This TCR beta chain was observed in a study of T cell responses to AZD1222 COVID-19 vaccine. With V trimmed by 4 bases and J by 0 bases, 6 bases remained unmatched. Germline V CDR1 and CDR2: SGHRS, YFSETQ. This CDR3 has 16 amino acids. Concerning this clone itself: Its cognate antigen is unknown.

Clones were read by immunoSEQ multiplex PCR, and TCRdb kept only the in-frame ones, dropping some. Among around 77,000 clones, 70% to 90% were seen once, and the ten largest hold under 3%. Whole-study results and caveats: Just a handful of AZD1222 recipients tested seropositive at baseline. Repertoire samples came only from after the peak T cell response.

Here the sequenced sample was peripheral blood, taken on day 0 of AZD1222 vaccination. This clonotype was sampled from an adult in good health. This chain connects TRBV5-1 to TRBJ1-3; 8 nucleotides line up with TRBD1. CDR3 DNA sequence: TGCGCCAGCAGCCCGTCGACAGGGGCCTCTGGAAACACCATATATTTT. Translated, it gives CASSPSTGASGNTIYF. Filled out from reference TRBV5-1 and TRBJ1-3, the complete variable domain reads KAGVTQTPRYLIKTRGQQVTLSCSPISGHRSVSWYQQTPGQGLQFLFEYFSETQRNKGNFPGRFSGRQFSNSRSEMNVSTLELGDSALYLCASSPSTGASGNTIYFGEGSWLTVV.